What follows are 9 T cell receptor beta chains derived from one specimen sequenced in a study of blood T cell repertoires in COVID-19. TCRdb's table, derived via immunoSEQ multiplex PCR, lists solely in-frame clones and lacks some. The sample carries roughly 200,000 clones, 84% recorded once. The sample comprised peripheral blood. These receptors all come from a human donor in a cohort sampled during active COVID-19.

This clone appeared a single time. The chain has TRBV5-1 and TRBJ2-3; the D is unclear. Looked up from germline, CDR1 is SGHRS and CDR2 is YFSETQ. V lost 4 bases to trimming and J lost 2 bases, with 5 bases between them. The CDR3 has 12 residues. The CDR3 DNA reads TGCGCCAGCAGCCAACTCACAGATACGCAGTATTTT. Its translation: CASSQLTDTQYF. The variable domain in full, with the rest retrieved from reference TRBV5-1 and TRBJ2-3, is KAGVTQTPRYLIKTRGQQVTLSCSPISGHRSVSWYQQTPGQGLQFLFEYFSETQRNKGNFPGRFSGRQFSNSRSEMNVSTLELGDSALYLCASSQLTDTQYFGPGTRLTVL.

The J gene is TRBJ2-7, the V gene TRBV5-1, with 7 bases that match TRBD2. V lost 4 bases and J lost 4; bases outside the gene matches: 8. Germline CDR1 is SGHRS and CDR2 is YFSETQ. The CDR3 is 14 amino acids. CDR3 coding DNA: TGCGCCAGCAGCCTCGCGGGACTACCTTACGAGCAGTACTTC. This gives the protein CASSLAGLPYEQYF.

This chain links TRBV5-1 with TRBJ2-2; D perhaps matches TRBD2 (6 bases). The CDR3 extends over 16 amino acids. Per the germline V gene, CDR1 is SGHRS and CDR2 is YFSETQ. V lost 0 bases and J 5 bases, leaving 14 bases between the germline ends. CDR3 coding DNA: TGCGCCAGCAGCTTGGGAGGGAGGAGAGGAACCGGGGAGCTGTTTTTT. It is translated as CASSLGGRRGTGELFF.

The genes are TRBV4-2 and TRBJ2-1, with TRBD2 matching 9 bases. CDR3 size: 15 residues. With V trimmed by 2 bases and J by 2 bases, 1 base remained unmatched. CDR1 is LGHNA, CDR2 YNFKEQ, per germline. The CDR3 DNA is TGTGCCAGCAGCCAACAGCGGGAGGCCTACAATGAGCAGTTCTTC. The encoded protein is CASSQQREAYNEQFF.

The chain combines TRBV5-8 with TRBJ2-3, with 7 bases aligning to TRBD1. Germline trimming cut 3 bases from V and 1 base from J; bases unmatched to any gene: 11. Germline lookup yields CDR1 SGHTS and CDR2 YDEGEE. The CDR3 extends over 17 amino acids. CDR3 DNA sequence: TGTGCCAGCAGCTCTCCCTTCGACGACAGGGGCACAGATACGCAGTATTTT. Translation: CASSSPFDDRGTDTQYF.

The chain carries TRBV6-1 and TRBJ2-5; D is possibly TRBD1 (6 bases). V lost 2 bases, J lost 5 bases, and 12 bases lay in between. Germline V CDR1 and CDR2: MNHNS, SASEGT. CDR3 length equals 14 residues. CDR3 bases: TGTGCCAGCAGTGAATCCTGGGGGCGGGAGACCCAGTACTTC. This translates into CASSESWGRETQYF.

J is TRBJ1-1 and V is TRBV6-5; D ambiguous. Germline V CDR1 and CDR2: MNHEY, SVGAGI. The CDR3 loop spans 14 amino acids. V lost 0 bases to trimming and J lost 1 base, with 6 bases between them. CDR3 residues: CASSYSNRNTEAFF. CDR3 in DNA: TGTGCCAGCAGTTACTCTAACAGGAACACTGAAGCTTTCTTT.

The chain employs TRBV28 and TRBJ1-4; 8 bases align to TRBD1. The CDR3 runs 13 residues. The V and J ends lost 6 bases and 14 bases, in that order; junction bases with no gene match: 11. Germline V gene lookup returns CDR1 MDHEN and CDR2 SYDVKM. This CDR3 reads CASRQTDRGQLFF. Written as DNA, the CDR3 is TGTGCCAGCAGACAAACCGACAGGGGCCAGCTGTTTTTT.

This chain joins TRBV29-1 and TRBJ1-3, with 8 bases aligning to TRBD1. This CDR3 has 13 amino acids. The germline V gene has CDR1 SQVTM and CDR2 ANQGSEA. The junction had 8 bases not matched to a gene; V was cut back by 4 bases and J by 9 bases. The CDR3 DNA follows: TGCAGCGTTGTGGACAGGGCGGTAGGCACCATATATTTT. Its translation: CSVVDRAVGTIYF.